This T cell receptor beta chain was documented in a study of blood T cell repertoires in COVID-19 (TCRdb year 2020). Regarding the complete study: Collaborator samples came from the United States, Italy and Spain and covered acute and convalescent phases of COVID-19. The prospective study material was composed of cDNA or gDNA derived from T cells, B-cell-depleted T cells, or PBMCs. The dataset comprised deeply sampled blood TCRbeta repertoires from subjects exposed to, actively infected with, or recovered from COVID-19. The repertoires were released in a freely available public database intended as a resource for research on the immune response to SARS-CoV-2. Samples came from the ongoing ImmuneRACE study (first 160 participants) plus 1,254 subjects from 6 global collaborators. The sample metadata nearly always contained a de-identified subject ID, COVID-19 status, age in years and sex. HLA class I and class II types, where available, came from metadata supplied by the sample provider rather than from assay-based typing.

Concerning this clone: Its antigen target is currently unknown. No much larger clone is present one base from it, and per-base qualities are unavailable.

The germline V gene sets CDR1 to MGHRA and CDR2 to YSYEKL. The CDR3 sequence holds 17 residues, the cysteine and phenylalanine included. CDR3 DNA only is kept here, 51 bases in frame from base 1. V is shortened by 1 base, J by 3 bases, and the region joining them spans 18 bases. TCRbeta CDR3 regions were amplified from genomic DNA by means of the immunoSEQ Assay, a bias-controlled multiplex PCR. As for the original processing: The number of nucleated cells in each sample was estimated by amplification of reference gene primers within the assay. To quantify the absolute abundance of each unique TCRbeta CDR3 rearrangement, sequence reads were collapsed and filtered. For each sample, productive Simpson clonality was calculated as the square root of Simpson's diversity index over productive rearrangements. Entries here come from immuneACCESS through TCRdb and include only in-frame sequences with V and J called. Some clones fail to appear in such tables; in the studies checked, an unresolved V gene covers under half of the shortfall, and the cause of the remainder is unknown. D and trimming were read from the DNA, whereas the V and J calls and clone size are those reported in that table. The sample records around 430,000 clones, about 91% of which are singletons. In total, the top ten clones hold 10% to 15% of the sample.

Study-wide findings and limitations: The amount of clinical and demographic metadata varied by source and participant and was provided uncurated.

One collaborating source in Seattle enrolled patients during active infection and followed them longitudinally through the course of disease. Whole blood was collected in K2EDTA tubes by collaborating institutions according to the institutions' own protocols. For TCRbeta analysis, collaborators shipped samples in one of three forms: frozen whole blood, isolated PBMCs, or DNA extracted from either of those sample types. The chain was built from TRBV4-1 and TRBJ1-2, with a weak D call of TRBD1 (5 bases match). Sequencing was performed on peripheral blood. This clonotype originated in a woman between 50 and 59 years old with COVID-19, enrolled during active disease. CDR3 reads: CASSQGVLRRAYYGYTF. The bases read TGCGCCAGCAGCCAAGGTGTCCTCCGCAGGGCGTACTATGGCTACACCTTC.